The 8 T cell receptor beta chains below all came from one sample that was sequenced in a study of T cell clones after liver transplantation. Libraries were prepared by immunoSEQ multiplex PCR; TCRdb keeps only in-frame clonotypes and omits some of them. The table shows over 15,000 clones, with over 75% occurring only once. The sample here was CD8+ T cells from blood, taken about 46 months after liver transplant. The source of these receptors is a human patient who received a liver transplant. Some T cells may be supplied by the graft donor.

The chain uses TRBV5-6 and TRBJ2-7, with 8 bases matching TRBD2. Per germline, CDR1 SGHDT and CDR2 YYEEEE. Unmatched junction bases numbered 9, after V lost 4 bases and J lost 0 bases. The CDR3 loop spans 16 amino acids. Written as DNA, the CDR3 is TGTGCCAGCAGCACTAGACTAGCGAGCTTCTCCTACGAGCAGTACTTC. Its translation is CASSTRLASFSYEQYF.

The rearrangement uses TRBV4-3 and TRBJ2-1; D uncertain. Germline CDR1 is LGHNA and CDR2 is YSLEER. This CDR3 region has 14 residues. V was cut by 2 bases and J by 4 bases, with 9 bases left in between. The CDR3 coding sequence is TGCGCCAGCAGCCAATCAAACCATTACAATGAGCAGTTCTTC. Translating gives CASSQSNHYNEQFF.

This chain joins TRBV6-1 and TRBJ1-1; 9 bases fit TRBD1. Germline CDR1 and CDR2: MNHNS and SASEGT. This CDR3 contains 14 residues. The J segment lost 10 bases and the V segment lost 6 bases, leaving 12 bases of the junction unmatched. The CDR3 loop reads CASRDRGTLLSAFF. DNA of the CDR3: TGTGCCAGCAGGGACAGGGGAACTCTCCTATCAGCTTTCTTT.

The rearrangement joins TRBV7-9 to TRBJ2-6; D might be TRBD2 (5 bases). Deletions cut 6 bases from V and 0 bases from J, with 9 bases between. The CDR3 consists of 15 residues. Germline lookup yields CDR1 SEHNR and CDR2 FQNEAQ (reference sequence). CDR3 DNA: TGTGCCAGCAGTCTTAGCGCCTCTGGGGCCAACGTCCTGACTTTC. This codes for CASSLSASGANVLTF.

This rearrangement joins TRBV5-4 to TRBJ2-7, with D unclear. The ends were cut back, 6 bases at V and 6 bases at J, with 22 bases in the middle. This CDR3 has 15 amino acids. Germline V gene data show CDR1 as SGHNT and CDR2 as YYREEE (reference sequence). CDR3: CASTISGSRPGEQYF. The CDR3 bases are TGTGCCAGCACCATTTCCGGTTCTCGGCCCGGCGAGCAGTACTTC. The entire variable domain, with the rest obtained from reference TRBV5-4 and TRBJ2-7, is as follows: ETGVTQSPTHLIKTRGQQVTLRCSSQSGHNTVSWYQQALGQGPQFIFQYYREEENGRGNFPPRFSGLQFPNYSSELNVNALELDDSALYLCASTISGSRPGEQYFGPGTRLTVT.

The rearrangement joins TRBV5-4 to TRBJ2-1; 12 positions agree with TRBD1. This CDR3 has 18 amino acids. Germline loops: CDR1 SGHNT, CDR2 YYREEE (reference sequence). Trimming cost V 4 bases and J 1 base; bases outside gene matches: 9. CDR3 nucleotide sequence: TGTGCCAGCAGCCCGAAGGGACAGGGGGCGAGGTCCTACAATGAGCAGTTCTTC. It translates to CASSPKGQGARSYNEQFF.

The V and J genes are TRBV19 and TRBJ1-1, with D possibly matching TRBD1 (5 bases). Between the trimmed V and J ends, which lost 5 bases and 1 base, there was a span of 5 bases. CDR1 and CDR2 (germline): LNHDA, SQIVND (reference sequence). The CDR3 loop spans 12 amino acids. CDR3 coding DNA: TGTGCCAGTAGTGGGGGGAACACTGAAGCTTTCTTT. It encodes CASSGGNTEAFF.

The chain carries TRBV4-3 and TRBJ1-1, with 7 bases matching TRBD1. CDR1 and CDR2 from the germline V gene are LGHNA and YSLEER. The CDR3 is 15 amino acids. J gave up 1 base and V 3 bases, and 5 bases lay outside the gene matches. The CDR3 DNA reads TGCGCCAGCAGCCAGTTAGACAGGGAGAACACTGAAGCTTTCTTT. It specifies CASSQLDRENTEAFF.